The text below deals with one TCR beta chain. The sequenced template was cDNA made from the entire isolated RNA. Repertoires were generated with immunoSEQ multiplex PCR, while TCRdb's copy carries only in-frame clones and drops some. The repertoire holds hundreds of thousands of clones, about 10% seen once, with just under 0.035% in the top ten. The data stem from a study of beta chain features in type 1 diabetes. Looked up from germline, CDR1 is SGHRS and CDR2 is YFSETQ. This CDR3 has 15 residues. The J segment lost 5 bases and the V segment lost 5 bases, leaving 11 bases of the junction unmatched. The rearrangement uses TRBV5-1 and TRBJ2-5; 8 bases are a match to TRBD1. Sequenced: naive CD4+ T cells from blood. This TCR came from a woman aged 18 to 35 in good health. The CDR3 DNA sequence: TGCGCCAGCAGATCGACAGGGGAGTTGGGGGAGACCCAGTACTTC. Amino acids: CASRSTGELGETQYF. Looking up the rest from reference TRBV5-1 and TRBJ2-5 gives the full variable domain: KAGVTQTPRYLIKTRGQQVTLSCSPISGHRSVSWYQQTPGQGLQFLFEYFSETQRNKGNFPGRFSGRQFSNSRSEMNVSTLELGDSALYLCASRSTGELGETQYFGPGTRLLVL.